Listed here is a single T cell receptor (beta chain). These data come from a study of long-term antiretroviral therapy in people with HIV. CDR3 length: 13 amino acids. The germline gives CDR1 SGHRS, CDR2 YFSETQ. V lost 0 bases and J lost 3, with 6 bases in between. Survey-level immunoSEQ v3.0 assays were run. TCRdb's copy holds only in-frame clones and misses some; the assay was immunoSEQ multiplex PCR. The sample lists some 12,000 clones; roughly 91% were seen once. The source was unsorted PBMCs, collected 0.2 years before starting antiretroviral therapy. The rearrangement uses TRBV5-1 and TRBJ1-1; D gene uncertain. The source is a woman in her thirties or forties with HIV. The CDR3 DNA sequence: TGCGCCAGCAGCTTGGCCAGTTACACTGAAGCTTTCTTT. Encoded protein: CASSLASYTEAFF.